The sequence of this TCR beta chain was determined in a study of shared clonotypes between healthy human individuals. This clone occurred a few times. Per the study methods: Junction-only immunoSEQ data arrived without quality scores, meaning filtering differed. Produced via immunoSEQ multiplex PCR; TCRdb's table is partial and in-frame only. V and J calls and clone size follow that table, whereas D and trimming were derived from the DNA. Among 400,000 to 500,000 clones listed, about three quarters were seen once. The study drew its donors from healthy HIV-negative adults without recent acute infections or vaccinations. With unsorted samples, genomic DNA was obtained from about 90 million PBMCs. V was pared by 4 bases and J by 8 bases, with 6 bases between. The CDR3 loop spans 10 amino acids. Germline loops: CDR1 DFQATT, CDR2 SNEGSKA (reference sequence).

The clonotype comes from a woman between 40 and 55 years old in good health. Some clones in this sample may be carry-over from other donors' samples. The specimen sequenced was PBMCs. The V gene is TRBV20-1, the J gene TRBJ2-1; D gene unclear. CDR3 sequence: CSATRYEQFF. The CDR3 DNA is TGCAGTGCTACTAGATATGAGCAGTTCTTC.